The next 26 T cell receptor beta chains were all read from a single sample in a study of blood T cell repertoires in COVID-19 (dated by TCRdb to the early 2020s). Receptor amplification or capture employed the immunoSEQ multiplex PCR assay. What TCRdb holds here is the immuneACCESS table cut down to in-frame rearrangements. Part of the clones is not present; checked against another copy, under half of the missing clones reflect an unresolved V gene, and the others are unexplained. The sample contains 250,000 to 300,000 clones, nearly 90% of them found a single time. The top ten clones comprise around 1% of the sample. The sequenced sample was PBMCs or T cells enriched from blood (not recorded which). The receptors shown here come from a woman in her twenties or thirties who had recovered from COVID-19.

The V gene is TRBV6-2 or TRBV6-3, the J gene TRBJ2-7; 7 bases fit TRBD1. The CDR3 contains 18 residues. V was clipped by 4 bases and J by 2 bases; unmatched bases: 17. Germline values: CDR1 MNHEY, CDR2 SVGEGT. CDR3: CASSWPTYPRDSAYEQYF. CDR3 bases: TGTGCCAGCAGTTGGCCGACGTATCCCAGGGACAGCGCCTACGAGCAGTACTTC.

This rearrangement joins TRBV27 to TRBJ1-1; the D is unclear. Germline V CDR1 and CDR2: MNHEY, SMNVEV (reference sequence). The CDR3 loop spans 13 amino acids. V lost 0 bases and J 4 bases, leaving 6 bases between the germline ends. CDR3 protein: CASSLSYGTEAFF. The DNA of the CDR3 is TGTGCCAGCAGTTTATCGTACGGCACTGAAGCTTTCTTT.

The CDR3 sequence: CATSREQGGYGYTF. The CDR3 DNA reads TGTGCCACCAGCAGAGAACAGGGGGGCTATGGCTACACCTTC. The genes are TRBV15 and TRBJ1-2, with 8 bases fitting TRBD1. With V trimmed by 0 bases and J by 4 bases, 1 base remained unmatched. The germline V gene has CDR1 LNHNV and CDR2 YYDKDF (reference sequence). This CDR3 has 14 amino acids.

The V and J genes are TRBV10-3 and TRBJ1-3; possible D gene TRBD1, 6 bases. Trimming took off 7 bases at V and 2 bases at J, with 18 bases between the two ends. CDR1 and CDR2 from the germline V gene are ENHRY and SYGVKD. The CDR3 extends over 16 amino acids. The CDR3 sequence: CAITTGQSITGNTIYF. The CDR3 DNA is TGTGCCATCACTACAGGGCAGTCGATAACTGGAAACACCATATATTTT.

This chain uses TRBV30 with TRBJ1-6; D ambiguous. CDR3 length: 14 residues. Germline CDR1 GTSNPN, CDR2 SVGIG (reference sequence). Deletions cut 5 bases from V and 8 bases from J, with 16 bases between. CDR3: CAWERGSGDSPLHF. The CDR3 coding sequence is TGTGCCTGGGAACGGGGATCCGGGGATTCACCCCTCCACTTT.

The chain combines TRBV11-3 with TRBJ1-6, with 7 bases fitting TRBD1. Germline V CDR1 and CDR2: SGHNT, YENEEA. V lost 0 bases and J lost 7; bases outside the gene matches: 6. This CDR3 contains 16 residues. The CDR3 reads CASSLDLTGVNSPLHF. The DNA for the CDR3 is TGTGCCAGCAGCTTAGATTTAACAGGGGTGAATTCACCCCTCCACTTT.

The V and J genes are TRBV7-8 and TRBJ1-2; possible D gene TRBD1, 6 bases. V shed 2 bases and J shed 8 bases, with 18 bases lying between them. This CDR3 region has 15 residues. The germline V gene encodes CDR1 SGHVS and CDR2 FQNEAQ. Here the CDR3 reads CASSLSGGPRWGYTF. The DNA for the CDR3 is TGTGCCAGCAGCTTATCTGGGGGCCCCCGTTGGGGCTACACCTTC.

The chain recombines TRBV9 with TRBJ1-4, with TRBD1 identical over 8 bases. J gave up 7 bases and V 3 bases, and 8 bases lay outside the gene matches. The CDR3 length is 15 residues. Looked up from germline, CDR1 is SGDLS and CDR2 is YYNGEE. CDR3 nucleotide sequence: TGTGCCAGCAGCGCACGACAGGGGCGGGGTGAAAAACTGTTTTTT. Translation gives CASSARQGRGEKLFF. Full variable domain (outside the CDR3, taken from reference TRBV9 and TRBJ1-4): DSGVTQTPKHLITATGQRVTLRCSPRSGDLSVYWYQQSLDQGLQFLIQYYNGEERAKGNILERFSAQQFPDLHSELNLSSLELGDSALYFCASSARQGRGEKLFFGSGTQLSVL.

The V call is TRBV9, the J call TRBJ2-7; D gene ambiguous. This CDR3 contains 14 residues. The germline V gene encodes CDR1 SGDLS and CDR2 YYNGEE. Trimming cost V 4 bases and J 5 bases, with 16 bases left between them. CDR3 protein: CASSPSVSPDEQYF. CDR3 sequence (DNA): TGTGCCAGCAGCCCCTCGGTGTCCCCTGACGAGCAGTACTTC.

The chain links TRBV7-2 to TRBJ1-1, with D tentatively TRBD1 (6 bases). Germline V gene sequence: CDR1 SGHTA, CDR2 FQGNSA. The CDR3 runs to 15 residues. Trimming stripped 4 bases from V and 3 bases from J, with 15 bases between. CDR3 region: CASSSSPGGHTEAFF. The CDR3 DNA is TGTGCCAGCAGCTCAAGCCCCGGGGGGCACACTGAAGCTTTCTTT.

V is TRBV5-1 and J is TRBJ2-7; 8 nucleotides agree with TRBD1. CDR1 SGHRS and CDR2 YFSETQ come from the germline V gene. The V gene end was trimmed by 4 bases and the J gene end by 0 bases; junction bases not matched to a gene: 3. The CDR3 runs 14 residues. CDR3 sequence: CASSRDRLSYEQYF. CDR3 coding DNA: TGCGCCAGCAGCAGGGACAGGCTCTCCTACGAGCAGTACTTC.

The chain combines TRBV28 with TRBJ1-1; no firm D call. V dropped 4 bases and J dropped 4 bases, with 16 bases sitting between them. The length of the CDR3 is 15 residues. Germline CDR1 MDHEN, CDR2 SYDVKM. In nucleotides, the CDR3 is TGTGCCAGCAGTTCCCGCCGGGGAGGGAGCACTGAAGCTTTCTTT. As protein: CASSSRRGGSTEAFF.

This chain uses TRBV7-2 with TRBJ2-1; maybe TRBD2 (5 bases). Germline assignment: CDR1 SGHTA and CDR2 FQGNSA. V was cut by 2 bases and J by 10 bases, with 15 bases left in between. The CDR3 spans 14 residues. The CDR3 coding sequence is TGTGCCAGCAGCTTACAGAGCGCGTCTAGCGAGCAGTTCTTC. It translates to CASSLQSASSEQFF. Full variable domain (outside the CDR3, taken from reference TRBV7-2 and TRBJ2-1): GAGVSQSPSNKVTEKGKDVELRCDPISGHTALYWYRQSLGQGLEFLIYFQGNSAPDKSGLPSDRFSAERTGGSVSTLTIQRTQQEDSAVYLCASSLQSASSEQFFGPGTRLTVL.

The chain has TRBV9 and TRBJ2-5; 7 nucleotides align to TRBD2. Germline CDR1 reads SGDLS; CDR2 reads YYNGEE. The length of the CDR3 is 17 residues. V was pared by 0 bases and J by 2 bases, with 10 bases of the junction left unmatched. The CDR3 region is CASSVEGKRGAQETQYF. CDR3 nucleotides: TGTGCCAGCAGCGTAGAGGGGAAGCGGGGTGCGCAAGAGACCCAGTACTTC.

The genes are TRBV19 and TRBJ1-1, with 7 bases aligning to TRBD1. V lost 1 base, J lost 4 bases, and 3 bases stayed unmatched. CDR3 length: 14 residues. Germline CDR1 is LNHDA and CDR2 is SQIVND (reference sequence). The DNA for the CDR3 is TGTGCCAGTAGTATAGGGGCAGGGGGCACTGAAGCTTTCTTT. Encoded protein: CASSIGAGGTEAFF.

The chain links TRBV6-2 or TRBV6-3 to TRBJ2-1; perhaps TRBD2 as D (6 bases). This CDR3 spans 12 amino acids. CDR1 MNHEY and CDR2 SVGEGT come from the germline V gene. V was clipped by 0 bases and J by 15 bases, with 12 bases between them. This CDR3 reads CASSYSSGVRFF. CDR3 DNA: TGTGCCAGCAGTTACTCCTCGGGGGTAAGGTTCTTC.

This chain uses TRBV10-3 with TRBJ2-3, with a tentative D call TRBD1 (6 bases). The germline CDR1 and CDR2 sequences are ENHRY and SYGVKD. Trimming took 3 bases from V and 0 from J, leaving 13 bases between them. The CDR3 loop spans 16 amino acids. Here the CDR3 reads CAISDLGGSSTDTQYF. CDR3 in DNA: TGTGCCATCAGTGACCTAGGGGGTTCTAGCACAGATACGCAGTATTTT.

CDR3: CASSDFDRWGEAFF. In nucleotides, the CDR3 is TGTGCCAGCAGTGACTTTGACAGGTGGGGAGAAGCTTTCTTT. V usage is TRBV28 and J usage is TRBJ1-1; tentatively, D is TRBD1 (6 bases). This CDR3 contains 14 residues. Germline-derived CDR1 and CDR2 are MDHEN and SYDVKM. Trimming removed 5 bases from V and 8 bases from J, with 18 bases in between.

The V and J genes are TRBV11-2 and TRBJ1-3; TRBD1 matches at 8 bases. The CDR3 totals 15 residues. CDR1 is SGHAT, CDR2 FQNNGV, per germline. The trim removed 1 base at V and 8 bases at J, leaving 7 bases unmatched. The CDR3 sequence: CASSLGGRGRHTIYF. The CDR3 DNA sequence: TGTGCCAGCAGCTTAGGCGGCAGGGGGCGTCACACCATATATTTT.

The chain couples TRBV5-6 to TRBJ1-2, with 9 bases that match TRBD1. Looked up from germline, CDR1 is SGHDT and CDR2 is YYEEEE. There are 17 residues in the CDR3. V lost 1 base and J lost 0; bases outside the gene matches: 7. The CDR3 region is CASSLNRGRITNYGYTF. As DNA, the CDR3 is TGTGCCAGCAGCTTGAACAGGGGGCGCATAACTAACTATGGCTACACCTTC.

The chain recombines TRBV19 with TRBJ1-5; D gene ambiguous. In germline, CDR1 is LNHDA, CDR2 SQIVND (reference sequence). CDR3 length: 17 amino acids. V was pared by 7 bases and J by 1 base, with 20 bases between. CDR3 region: CASKNTPGLRSNQPQHF. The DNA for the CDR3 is TGTGCCAGTAAAAACACCCCGGGATTGCGCAGCAATCAGCCCCAGCATTTT.

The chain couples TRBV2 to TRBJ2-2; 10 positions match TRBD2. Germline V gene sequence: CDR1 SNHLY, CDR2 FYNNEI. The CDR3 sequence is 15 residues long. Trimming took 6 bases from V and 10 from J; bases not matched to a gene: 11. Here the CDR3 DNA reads TGTGCCAGCAGCTTCCGAGCGGGGGGGCAAGAGGAGCTGTTTTTT. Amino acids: CASSFRAGGQEELFF.

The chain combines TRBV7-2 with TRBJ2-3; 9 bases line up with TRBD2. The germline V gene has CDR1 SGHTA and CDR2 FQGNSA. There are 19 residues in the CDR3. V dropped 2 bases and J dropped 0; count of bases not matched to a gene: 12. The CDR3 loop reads CASSLRVPSGAWSTDTQYF. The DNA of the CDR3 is TGTGCCAGCAGCTTACGGGTCCCTAGCGGGGCATGGAGCACAGATACGCAGTATTTT.

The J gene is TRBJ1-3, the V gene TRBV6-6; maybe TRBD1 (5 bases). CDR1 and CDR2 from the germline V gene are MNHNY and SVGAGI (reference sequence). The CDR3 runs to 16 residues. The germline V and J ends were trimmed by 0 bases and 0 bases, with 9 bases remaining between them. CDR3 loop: CASSYSQGLSGNTIYF. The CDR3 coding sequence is TGTGCCAGCAGTTACTCGCAGGGTCTCTCTGGAAACACCATATATTTT.

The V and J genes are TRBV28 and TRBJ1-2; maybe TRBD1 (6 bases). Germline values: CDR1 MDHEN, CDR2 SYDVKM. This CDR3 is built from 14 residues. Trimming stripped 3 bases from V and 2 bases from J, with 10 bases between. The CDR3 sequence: CASSFPGQNYGYTF. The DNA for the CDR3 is TGTGCCAGCAGTTTTCCCGGACAGAACTATGGCTACACCTTC.

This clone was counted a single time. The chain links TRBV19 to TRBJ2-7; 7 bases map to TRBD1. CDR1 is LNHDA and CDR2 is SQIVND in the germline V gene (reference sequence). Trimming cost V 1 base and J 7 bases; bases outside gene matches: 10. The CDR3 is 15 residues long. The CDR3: CASSIGQGTEAEQYF. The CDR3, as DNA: TGTGCCAGTAGTATAGGACAGGGAACGGAAGCGGAGCAGTACTTC.